The rows below give T cell receptor beta chains drawn from one sample of a study of response to subunit inactivated influenza vaccine. TCRdb reanalysed the RT-PCR reads using MiXCR and keeps one entry per CDR3 protein. The profile shows more than 250,000 distinct CDR3 sequences, 20% to 25% of them singletons. The sample consisted of PBMCs from blood, taken 21 months after vaccination. These receptors were obtained from a man between 50 and 75 years old who received an inactivated influenza vaccine. CDR3s leave out the opening cysteine and the closing phenylalanine or tryptophan. Each record gives: V gene, J gene, D gene, CDR3 protein. D genes are given only for firm matches.

V gene: TRBV28; J gene: TRBJ1-3; D gene: NA; CDR3 protein: ASIRAAGNTIY
V gene: TRBV20-1; J gene: TRBJ2-7; D gene: NA; CDR3 protein: SASWARDYEQY
V gene: TRBV6-2/TRBV6-3; J gene: TRBJ2-1; D gene: TRBD1; CDR3 protein: ASSGTGVWNEQF
V gene: TRBV20-1; J gene: TRBJ2-7; D gene: TRBD2; CDR3 protein: SATSTSGEYEQY
V gene: TRBV6-2/TRBV6-3; J gene: TRBJ2-2; D gene: NA; CDR3 protein: ASSYAYTGELF
V gene: TRBV5-1; J gene: TRBJ2-1; D gene: TRBD2; CDR3 protein: ASSFSASGDGKQF
V gene: TRBV7-2; J gene: TRBJ1-3; D gene: NA; CDR3 protein: ASSLSWSTGNTIY
V gene: TRBV23-1; J gene: TRBJ2-7; D gene: TRBD1; CDR3 protein: ASSQPGTGTAQY
V gene: TRBV18; J gene: TRBJ2-5; D gene: NA; CDR3 protein: ASSPGLSPQETQY
V gene: TRBV3-1; J gene: TRBJ1-3; D gene: NA; CDR3 protein: ASSQNYISGNTIY
V gene: TRBV9; J gene: TRBJ1-3; D gene: NA; CDR3 protein: ASSVGGGGSGNTIY
V gene: TRBV7-6; J gene: TRBJ1-1; D gene: TRBD1; CDR3 protein: ASSGYRGKNTEAF
V gene: TRBV12-3/TRBV12-4; J gene: TRBJ2-5; D gene: NA; CDR3 protein: ASSFPPQETQY
V gene: TRBV19; J gene: TRBJ1-5; D gene: NA; CDR3 protein: ASSIGRDHQPQH
V gene: TRBV4-3; J gene: TRBJ1-5; D gene: NA; CDR3 protein: ASSQEVTANQPQH
V gene: TRBV9; J gene: TRBJ2-5; D gene: TRBD1; CDR3 protein: ASSPGTGRETQY
V gene: TRBV11-2; J gene: TRBJ1-1; D gene: NA; CDR3 protein: ASSLLTTEAF
V gene: TRBV6-2/TRBV6-3; J gene: TRBJ2-2; D gene: NA; CDR3 protein: ASSRLEVMGELF
V gene: TRBV5-1; J gene: TRBJ1-1; D gene: NA; CDR3 protein: ASSRQQGDTEAF
V gene: TRBV14; J gene: TRBJ1-1; D gene: NA; CDR3 protein: ASSQETGSEAF
V gene: TRBV9; J gene: TRBJ2-5; D gene: TRBD2; CDR3 protein: ASSAGLVQETQY
V gene: TRBV6-6; J gene: TRBJ1-1; D gene: NA; CDR3 protein: ASTSAGTEAF
V gene: TRBV4-3; J gene: TRBJ1-4; D gene: NA; CDR3 protein: ASSQERWTLNKKNEKLF
V gene: TRBV12-3/TRBV12-4; J gene: TRBJ1-1; D gene: NA; CDR3 protein: ASSFRVMNTEAF
V gene: TRBV5-1; J gene: TRBJ2-3; D gene: NA; CDR3 protein: ASSYDLTDTQY
V gene: TRBV6-2/TRBV6-3; J gene: TRBJ1-5; D gene: NA; CDR3 protein: ASSYGGQPQH
V gene: TRBV28; J gene: TRBJ1-1; D gene: NA; CDR3 protein: ASSSRQRPYTEAF
V gene: TRBV20-1; J gene: TRBJ1-4; D gene: TRBD1; CDR3 protein: SAADRRPNEKLF
V gene: TRBV15; J gene: TRBJ2-7; D gene: TRBD1; CDR3 protein: ATSRNTPGGREQY
V gene: TRBV7-8; J gene: TRBJ2-1; D gene: NA; CDR3 protein: ASSLVLGQGDSNEQF
V gene: TRBV6-2/TRBV6-3; J gene: TRBJ2-1; D gene: NA; CDR3 protein: ASSYDLRTARATNEQF
V gene: TRBV7-9; J gene: TRBJ1-1; D gene: TRBD1; CDR3 protein: ASSPQFDRGFNTEAF
V gene: TRBV10-2; J gene: TRBJ1-5; D gene: NA; CDR3 protein: ASKVGINQPQH
V gene: TRBV6-5; J gene: TRBJ2-7; D gene: TRBD2; CDR3 protein: ASSYEGGYYEQY
V gene: TRBV5-1; J gene: TRBJ2-3; D gene: NA; CDR3 protein: ASSFSLTDTQY
V gene: TRBV7-8; J gene: TRBJ1-1; D gene: NA; CDR3 protein: ASSQKDRMNTEAF
V gene: TRBV4-1; J gene: TRBJ1-6; D gene: NA; CDR3 protein: ASSQGPGPLGYNSPLH
V gene: TRBV11-2; J gene: TRBJ2-7; D gene: TRBD1; CDR3 protein: ASSLGTGGYYEQY
V gene: TRBV19; J gene: TRBJ1-5; D gene: NA; CDR3 protein: ASSTPGNQPQH
V gene: TRBV4-3; J gene: TRBJ1-1; D gene: NA; CDR3 protein: ASSQKGNTEAF
V gene: TRBV5-4; J gene: TRBJ2-7; D gene: NA; CDR3 protein: ASSSRQRREQY
V gene: TRBV4-3; J gene: TRBJ1-6; D gene: NA; CDR3 protein: ASSQTVNSPLH
V gene: TRBV6-2/TRBV6-3; J gene: TRBJ1-1; D gene: NA; CDR3 protein: ASIYSDLNTEAF
V gene: TRBV5-1; J gene: TRBJ2-3; D gene: NA; CDR3 protein: ASSGKDTQY
V gene: TRBV2; J gene: TRBJ1-5; D gene: NA; CDR3 protein: ASSEARVDQPQH
V gene: TRBV27; J gene: TRBJ1-5; D gene: NA; CDR3 protein: ASSQSGRSNQPQH
V gene: TRBV20-1; J gene: TRBJ2-1; D gene: NA; CDR3 protein: SAGGLAWGEQF
V gene: TRBV20-1; J gene: TRBJ1-6; D gene: NA; CDR3 protein: SARSSYNSPLH
V gene: TRBV27; J gene: TRBJ2-3; D gene: TRBD1; CDR3 protein: ASSFTGVTDTQY
V gene: TRBV5-1; J gene: TRBJ1-5; D gene: TRBD1; CDR3 protein: ASSLGDSLGQPQH
V gene: TRBV6-1; J gene: TRBJ1-1; D gene: NA; CDR3 protein: ASTMAGGTEAF
V gene: TRBV3-1; J gene: TRBJ2-2; D gene: NA; CDR3 protein: ASGHRRGGGTGELF
V gene: TRBV18; J gene: TRBJ1-1; D gene: NA; CDR3 protein: ASSPGQINTEAF
V gene: TRBV7-2; J gene: TRBJ1-5; D gene: TRBD1; CDR3 protein: ASSLGQGPDQPQH
V gene: TRBV20-1; J gene: TRBJ2-7; D gene: NA; CDR3 protein: SARAVSTGTYEQY
V gene: TRBV29-1; J gene: TRBJ2-1; D gene: NA; CDR3 protein: SVSSSSYNEQF
V gene: TRBV27; J gene: TRBJ2-5; D gene: TRBD1; CDR3 protein: ASSATGGSETQY
V gene: TRBV7-9; J gene: TRBJ1-2; D gene: NA; CDR3 protein: ASSFNGDGYT
V gene: TRBV7-8; J gene: TRBJ1-6; D gene: TRBD1; CDR3 protein: ASSYLDRAYSPLH